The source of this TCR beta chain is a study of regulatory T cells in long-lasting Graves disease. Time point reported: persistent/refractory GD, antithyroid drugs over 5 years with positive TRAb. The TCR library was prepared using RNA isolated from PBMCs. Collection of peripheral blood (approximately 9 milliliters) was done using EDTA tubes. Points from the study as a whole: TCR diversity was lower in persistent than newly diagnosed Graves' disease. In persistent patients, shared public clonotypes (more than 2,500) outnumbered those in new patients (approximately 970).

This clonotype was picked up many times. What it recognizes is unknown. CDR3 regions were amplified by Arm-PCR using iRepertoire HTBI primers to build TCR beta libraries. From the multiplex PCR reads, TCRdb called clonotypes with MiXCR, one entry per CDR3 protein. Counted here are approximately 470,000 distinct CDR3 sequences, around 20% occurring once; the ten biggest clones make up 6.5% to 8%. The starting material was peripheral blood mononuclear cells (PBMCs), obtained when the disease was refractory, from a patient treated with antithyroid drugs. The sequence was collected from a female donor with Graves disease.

CDR3 in DNA: TGTGCCAGCAGTATCGGGACAGGGAAACAGCCCCAGCATTTT. Its protein product is CASSIGTGKQPQHF. The chain combines TRBV28 with TRBJ1-5; 9 bases agree with TRBD1. Germline trimming cut 5 bases from V and 7 bases from J; bases unmatched to any gene: 6. CDR1 and CDR2 from the germline V gene are MDHEN and SYDVKM. CDR3 size: 14 residues.